This T cell receptor beta chain is from a study of beta chain features in type 1 diabetes. With regard to this clone: What it recognizes is unknown.

The study reverse transcribed the entire isolated RNA, so it sequenced expressed TCRB transcripts. Assay: immunoSEQ multiplex PCR; the TCRdb copy retains only in-frame clones and omits some. In the table there are tens of thousands of clones, roughly 50% of which are singletons. The CDR3 sequence is 13 residues long. V shed 6 bases and J shed 7 bases, with 15 bases lying between them. CDR1 and CDR2 from the germline V gene are MGHDK and SYGVNS. General study results and limits: For patients, the naive, central memory and Treg TCRB repertoires appeared more alike than for healthy donors. The study left unresolved whether HLA type influences TCRB rearrangement.

V and J are TRBV25-1 and TRBJ1-2; D is perhaps TRBD1 (5 bases). This TCR derives from a woman aged 18-29 years in good health. The sample comprised central memory CD4+ T cells from blood. The CDR3, as DNA: TGTGCCAGCAGCCCGGCGGGGCAGAGTGGCTACACCTTC. Residues: CASSPAGQSGYTF.